This T cell receptor beta chain derives from a study of blood T cell repertoires in COVID-19. Method: immunoSEQ multiplex PCR; TCRdb's copy keeps in-frame clones and lacks some. The sample consists of about 130,000 clones, about four fifths of them appearing once. CDR1 is MGHRA, CDR2 YSYEKL, per germline. The CDR3 loop spans 18 amino acids. V lost 5 bases to trimming and J lost 1 base; unmatched junction nucleotides: 8. The rearrangement links TRBV4-1 to TRBJ2-3; 14 bases are a match to TRBD2. The receptor comes from a woman aged 50 to 65 with acute or convalescent COVID-19. The sample was peripheral blood. The CDR3 DNA reads TGCGCCAGCAGCATTCGACTAGCGGGGGGGCCTGGCACAGATACGCAGTATTTT. Amino acid sequence: CASSIRLAGGPGTDTQYF.